This T cell receptor beta chain comes out of a study of T cell responses to AZD1222 COVID-19 vaccine. This clone was found a few times. The antigen remains unidentified. Study-level results: Recipients of AZD1222 seropositive at baseline numbered only 6 or 7.

TCRdb's copy holds only in-frame clones and misses some; the assay was immunoSEQ multiplex PCR. The data contain approximately 28,000 clones, roughly 88% of them singletons. V lost 6 bases and J lost 10, with 13 bases in between. The CDR3 has 12 amino acids. The source is an adult who received the AZD1222 COVID-19 vaccine. V usage is TRBV12-3 or TRBV12-4 and J usage is TRBJ2-1; a weak D match, TRBD1 (5 bases). Source: peripheral blood, taken 28 days after the second AZD1222 dose. CDR3 protein: CASSPLRGEQFF. The DNA for the CDR3 is TGTGCCAGCAGCCCCTTAAGGGGCGAGCAGTTCTTC.